This TCR beta chain was sequenced during a study of PD-L1 blockade in urothelial cancer. Time point indicated: pretreatment peripheral blood. Profiling relied on immunoSEQ multiplex PCR, and the TCRdb table lists in-frame clones only, not all of them. The data hold tens of thousands of clones, with approximately 80% observed a single time. The CDR3 sequence is 17 residues long. Germline values: CDR1 MGHDK, CDR2 SYGVNS. V was shortened by 4 bases and J by 1 base, with 17 bases between the two germline ends. The V and J genes are TRBV25-1 and TRBJ1-5; TRBD1 might be the D (6 bases). Material: PBMCs, obtained around atezolizumab (anti-PD-L1) treatment. The receptor comes from a man in his forties or fifties with urothelial cancer. The CDR3 region has the DNA TGTGCCAGCAGTGGGTCCACTTGGACAGCGAGCAATCAGCCCCAGCATTTT. It yields the protein CASSGSTWTASNQPQHF. Combining the CDR3 with reference TRBV25-1 and TRBJ1-5 gives the whole variable domain EADIYQTPRYLVIGTGKKITLECSQTMGHDKMYWYQQDPGMELHLIHYSYGVNSTEKGDLSSESTVSRIRTEHFPLTLESARPSHTSQYLCASSGSTWTASNQPQHFGDGTRLSIL.